This TCR beta chain is from a study of blood T cell repertoires in COVID-19. Germline trimming cut 3 bases from V and 0 bases from J; bases unmatched to any gene: 3. CDR1 and CDR2 (germline): KGHSH, LQKENI. CDR3 size: 15 residues. Assay: immunoSEQ multiplex PCR; the TCRdb copy retains only in-frame clones and omits some. Among approximately 450,000 clones listed, around 89% were seen once. A remark on this clone: This CDR3 is also generated by other DNA sequences in the sample.

The receptor was isolated from a woman in her twenties or thirties with acute or convalescent COVID-19. The sequenced sample consisted of peripheral blood. V is TRBV18 and J is TRBJ1-1, with 8 bases matching TRBD1. CDR3 amino acids: CASSPGTGMNTEAFF. The CDR3, as DNA: TGTGCCAGCTCACCCGGGACAGGAATGAACACTGAAGCTTTCTTT.